The 13 T cell receptor beta chains listed next were all sequenced from one sample in a study of cytomegalovirus exposure and HLA in healthy donors. The PCR was carried out with 60 Vbeta primers and 13 Jbeta primers. Using immunoSEQ multiplex PCR, the repertoire was profiled, and TCRdb retains in-frame clones only, with some absent. Found here are some 130,000 clones, 80% of them singletons; the top ten hold over 2%. Sequencing input: PBMCs. The receptors shown here come from a man aged 30-40 years in good health and CMV-seronegative.

The V and J genes are TRBV4-2 and TRBJ2-2; D is possibly TRBD1 (6 bases). The CDR3 has 13 amino acids. CDR1 is LGHNA and CDR2 is YNFKEQ in the germline V gene. Trimming took 4 bases from V and 5 from J, leaving 8 bases between them. This chain's CDR3 is CASSLGGTGELFF. In DNA, the CDR3 is TGTGCCAGCAGCCTAGGGGGAACCGGGGAGCTGTTTTTT.

The chain has TRBV5-4 and TRBJ2-3, with D maybe TRBD2 (5 bases). This CDR3 comprises 12 residues. V was pared by 4 bases and J by 6 bases, with 9 bases between. Germline V gene data show CDR1 as SGHNT and CDR2 as YYREEE (reference sequence). This CDR3 is CASSTQRDTQYF. CDR3 bases: TGTGCCAGCAGCACACAGCGGGATACGCAGTATTTT.

The V and J genes are TRBV21-1 and TRBJ2-3; the listed D gene, TRBD2, was not tested against the DNA. TRBV21-1 is a known pseudogene. CDR3 length equals 16 residues. The CDR3 loop reads CASSKGDCPSTDTQYF. Here the CDR3 DNA reads TGTGCCAGCAGCAAAGGGGACTGCCCTAGCACAGATACGCAGTATTTT.

The V and J genes are TRBV6-1 and TRBJ2-1, with TRBD2 matching over 8 bases. The CDR3 totals 14 residues. Germline V CDR1 and CDR2: MNHNS, SASEGT. V lost 5 bases, J lost 5 bases, and 5 bases stayed unmatched. CDR3 sequence: CASSTSGRHNEQFF. The CDR3 DNA sequence: TGTGCCAGCAGTACAAGCGGGAGACACAATGAGCAGTTCTTC.

This rearrangement joins TRBV12-2 to TRBJ2-5; TRBD2, as called in the table, went unchecked against the DNA. TRBV12-2 is listed as a pseudogene. This CDR3 has 19 residues. The CDR3 loop is CASRLARRLAGGKKETQYF. CDR3 DNA: TGTGCAAGTCGCTTAGCGAGGAGACTAGCGGGAGGAAAAAAAGAGACCCAGTACTTC.

This clone was picked up one time. The V gene is TRBV27, the J gene TRBJ2-3; maybe TRBD2 (6 bases). The CDR3 loop spans 14 amino acids. Germline V gives CDR1 MNHEY, CDR2 SMNVEV (reference sequence). The ends were cut back, 3 bases at V and 9 bases at J, with 16 bases in the middle. DNA of the CDR3: TGTGCCAGCAGTTTTGGCGGACCGGGGGACACGCAGTATTTT. Its translation: CASSFGGPGDTQYF.

This clone has only a few counts. V and J are TRBV29-1 and TRBJ1-2; 7 nucleotides match TRBD1. With 3 bases clipped from V and 3 bases from J, the junction kept 7 bases outside the gene matches. The CDR3 extends over 14 amino acids. CDR1 is SQVTM and CDR2 is ANQGSEA in the germline V gene. CDR3 protein: CSVENWDSYYGYTF. CDR3 coding DNA: TGCAGCGTTGAGAATTGGGACAGCTACTATGGCTACACCTTC.

The gene calls are TRBV5-1 and TRBJ1-1; possible D gene TRBD1, 5 bases. Germline assignment: CDR1 SGHRS and CDR2 YFSETQ. The CDR3 extends over 17 amino acids. Trimming left V 0 bases short and J 0 bases short, with 15 bases between. The CDR3 DNA reads as TGCGCCAGCAGCTTGGCCGGGGGGGTAACCATGAACACTGAAGCTTTCTTT. The encoded protein is CASSLAGGVTMNTEAFF.

In its sample, this clone was seen a few times. This chain connects TRBV6-1 to TRBJ1-1; no clear D. The CDR3 has 13 residues. In germline, CDR1 is MNHNS, CDR2 SASEGT. V lost 7 bases and J 0 bases, leaving 9 bases between the germline ends. CDR3 sequence: CASNVGLNTEAFF. The CDR3 nucleotides read TGTGCCAGCAACGTCGGTTTGAACACTGAAGCTTTCTTT.

This clone was detected only once. One junction end does not reproduce the germline sequence, and a read error may be involved. This chain links TRBV7-9 with TRBJ2-7; D possibly corresponds to TRBD1 (6 bases). The CDR3 consists of 13 residues. Germline V lookup: CDR1 SEHNR, CDR2 FQNEAQ (reference sequence). The CDR3 region has the DNA TGTGCCAGCAGCTTAGCGCGGGCAGGGGAAGAAAACTTC. It encodes CASSLARAGEENF.

The chain carries TRBV13 and TRBJ2-1; TRBD2 agrees at 8 bases. The ends lost 5 bases at V and 8 bases at J; junction bases unmatched: 11. The CDR3 covers 15 residues. CDR1 and CDR2 from the germline V gene are PRHDT and FYEKMQ (reference sequence). As DNA, the CDR3 is TGTGCCAGCAGCAGGGCGGGAGGATGGTCGTATGAGCAGTTCTTC. Protein sequence: CASSRAGGWSYEQFF.

The chain recombines TRBV28 with TRBJ1-2; a possible D gene is TRBD1 (6 bases). The CDR3 covers 13 residues. V shed 6 bases and J shed 4 bases, with 12 bases lying between them. Germline V gene lookup returns CDR1 MDHEN and CDR2 SYDVKM. The CDR3 here is CASRLQGPYGYTF. In nucleotides, the CDR3 is TGTGCCAGCAGGTTACAGGGTCCCTATGGCTACACCTTC.

This clone was counted only a few times. The rearrangement joins TRBV7-7 to TRBJ2-2, with D possibly being TRBD1 (5 bases). Trimming shortened V by 6 bases and J by 6 bases, and 11 bases separated the two germline ends. Germline V gene sequence: CDR1 SSHAT, CDR2 FNYEAQ (reference sequence). The CDR3 consists of 13 residues. In DNA form, the CDR3 reads TGTGCCAGCAGGGGGCCGGGTCCCGGGGAGCTGTTTTTT. Translating it yields CASRGPGPGELFF.